This TCR beta chain was sequenced during a study of graft-versus-host responses after intestinal transplantation. Study information: Among the recipients, all got anti-thymocyte globulin induction and then tacrolimus and steroids for approximately 3 years. Study-level findings and limits: Marrow from the recipient contained GvH clones, some of which had appeared first in ileum or blood.

Turning to this clone: Its antigen is not identified.

V was pared by 6 bases and J by 2 bases, with 14 bases between. The CDR3 totals 15 residues. Germline lookup yields CDR1 LGHNA and CDR2 YSLEER. Clones were read by immunoSEQ multiplex PCR, and TCRdb kept only the in-frame ones, dropping some. The top ten clones hold 0.23% of a sample with tens of thousands of clones, approximately 95% of them seen once. The chain employs TRBV4-3 and TRBJ1-5, with a tentative D call TRBD1 (5 bases). This specimen was unstimulated CD8+ T cells sorted from spleen or lymph node cells, taken before transplant. The TCR originated in a human donor who was the organ donor for an intestinal transplant. CDR3 DNA: TGCGCCAGCAGTGAGGGGCAGGGCGGCAATCAGCCCCAGCATTTT. Amino acids: CASSEGQGGNQPQHF.